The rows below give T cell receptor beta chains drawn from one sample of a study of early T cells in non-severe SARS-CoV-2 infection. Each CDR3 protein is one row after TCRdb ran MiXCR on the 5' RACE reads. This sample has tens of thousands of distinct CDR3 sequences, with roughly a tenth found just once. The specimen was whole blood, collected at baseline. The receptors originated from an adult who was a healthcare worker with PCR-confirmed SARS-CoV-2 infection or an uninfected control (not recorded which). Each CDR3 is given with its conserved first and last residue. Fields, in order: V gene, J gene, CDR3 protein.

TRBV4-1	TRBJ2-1	CASSRTGGSDEQFF
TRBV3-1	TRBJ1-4	CASSQNGATNEKLFF
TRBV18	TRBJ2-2	CASSPVTSVNTGELFF
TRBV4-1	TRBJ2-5	CASSHQPGQQETQYF
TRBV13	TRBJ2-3	CASSLHRGSSTDTQYF
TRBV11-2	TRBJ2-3	CASSLSLRTDTQYF
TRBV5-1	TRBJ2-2	CASSSWGGELFF
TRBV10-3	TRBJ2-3	CAIRPSGETDTQYF
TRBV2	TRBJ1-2	CASSEEVHYGYTF
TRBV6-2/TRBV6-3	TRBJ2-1	CASSYQPRNNEQFF
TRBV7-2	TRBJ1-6	CASSLYGLSLHF
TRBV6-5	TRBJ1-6	CASSYHTRRNSPLHF
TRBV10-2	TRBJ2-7	CASTSVRDSPLGEQYF
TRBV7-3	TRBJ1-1	CASSLTIRENTEAFF
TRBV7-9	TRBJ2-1	CASSYGGVRSNEQFF
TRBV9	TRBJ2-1	CASSVVPWDEQFF
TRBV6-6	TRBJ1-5	CASSPGHNNQPQHF
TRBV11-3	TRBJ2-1	CASSLNRDRGNEQFF
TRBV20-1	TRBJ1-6	CSAREGTANSPLHF
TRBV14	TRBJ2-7	CASSQDLGSEQYF
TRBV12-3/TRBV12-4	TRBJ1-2	CASSLGPGGYGYTF
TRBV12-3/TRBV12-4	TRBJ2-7	CASSPGQGEQYF